Below are 4 T cell receptor beta chains sequenced from a single sample in a study of shared clonotypes between healthy human individuals. Assay: immunoSEQ multiplex PCR; the TCRdb copy retains only in-frame clones and omits some. Seen here are some 2,500,000 clones, 85% to 95% observed once, and the top ten hold approximately 0.4%. Sequenced: naive CD4+ T cells from PBMCs. The sample's subset: CD45RA+ positively selected. The receptors come from a young man in good health. Some clones in this sample may be carry-over from other donors' samples.

Regarding this clone: Additional DNA sequences in this sample encode the identical CDR3. This rearrangement joins TRBV11-2 to TRBJ1-5; D unresolved. Per the germline V gene, CDR1 is SGHAT and CDR2 is FQNNGV. Trimming took off 0 bases at V and 4 bases at J, with 1 base between the two ends. This CDR3 comprises 12 residues. The CDR3, as DNA: TGTGCCAGCAGCTTAGAGAATCAGCCCCAGCATTTT. Its protein product is CASSLENQPQHF.

This chain connects TRBV5-1 to TRBJ2-1; 8 positions agree with TRBD2. CDR1 SGHRS and CDR2 YFSETQ come from the germline V gene. CDR3 length: 16 residues. J lost 3 bases, V lost 4 bases, and 9 bases had no gene match. The CDR3 bases are TGCGCCAGCAGCACGAGCGGGAGTCTACTCTACAATGAGCAGTTCTTC. It codes for CASSTSGSLLYNEQFF.

The chain employs TRBV18 and TRBJ2-2; 8 nucleotides line up with TRBD1. The CDR3 spans 17 residues. Germline V gene sequence: CDR1 KGHSH, CDR2 LQKENI. J lost 1 base, V lost 1 base, and 5 bases had no gene match. The CDR3 sequence is CASSPRRTGLNTGELFF. CDR3 DNA sequence: TGTGCCAGCTCACCACGGAGGACAGGGTTGAACACCGGGGAGCTGTTTTTT.

The genes are TRBV28 and TRBJ2-3; 7 bases map to TRBD1. Germline CDR1 and CDR2: MDHEN and SYDVKM. The J segment lost 3 bases and the V segment lost 5 bases, leaving 17 bases of the junction unmatched. The CDR3 has 18 residues. The CDR3 DNA is TGTGCCAGCAGTCCCTGGACAGGTGAGGGGTTTGAGACAGATACGCAGTATTTT. Protein: CASSPWTGEGFETDTQYF.